This T cell receptor beta chain was retrieved from a study of graft-versus-host responses after intestinal transplantation. Across the study: All recipients were transplanted with multivisceral, liver-intestinal, or isolated intestinal grafts. Regarding the study as a whole: Recipient bone marrow held GvH clones, some seen earlier in ileum or blood.

In regard to this clone: As yet, its antigen is unknown.

Some clones are missing from TCRdb's copy, which holds only in-frame ones; the method was immunoSEQ multiplex PCR. The top ten clones hold 0.7% of a sample with tens of thousands of clones, around 76% of them seen once. Looked up from germline, CDR1 is MNHNY and CDR2 is SVGAGI (reference sequence). The CDR3 is made up of 16 amino acids. Germline trimming cut 2 bases from V and 6 bases from J; bases unmatched to any gene: 10. V is TRBV6-6 and J is TRBJ1-5; 7 nucleotides line up with TRBD1. The TCR originated in a human donor who received an intestinal transplant. Sequenced here: unstimulated CD4+ T cells sorted from spleen or lymph node cells, sampled before intestinal transplant. The DNA for the CDR3 is TGTGCCAGCAGTTACCAGGTAACAGGGGCTGGTCAGCCCCAGCATTTT. Protein sequence: CASSYQVTGAGQPQHF.